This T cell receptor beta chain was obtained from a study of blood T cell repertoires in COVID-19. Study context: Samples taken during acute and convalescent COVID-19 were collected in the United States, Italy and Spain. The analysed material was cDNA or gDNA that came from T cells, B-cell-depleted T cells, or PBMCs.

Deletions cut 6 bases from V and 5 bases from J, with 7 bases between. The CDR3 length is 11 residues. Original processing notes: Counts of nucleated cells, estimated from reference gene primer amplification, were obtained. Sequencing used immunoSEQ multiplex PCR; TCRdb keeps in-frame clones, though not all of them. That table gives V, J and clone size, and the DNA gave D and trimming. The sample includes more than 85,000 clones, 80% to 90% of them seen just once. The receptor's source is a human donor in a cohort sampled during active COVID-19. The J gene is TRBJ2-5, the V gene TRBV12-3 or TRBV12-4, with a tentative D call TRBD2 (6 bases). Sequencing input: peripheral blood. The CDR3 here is CASSRGETQYF. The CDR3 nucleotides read TGTGCCAGCAGCCGGGGGGAGACCCAGTACTTC.